Each of the 5 T cell receptor beta chains below was sequenced from the same sample in a study of blood T cells in healthy people across ages. For the second PCR, which ran for roughly 6 to 12 cycles, a sample-barcoded 5' primer and a J-beta primer mix were used. TCRdb reanalysed the 5' RACE reads using MiXCR and keeps one entry per CDR3 protein. Of 2 million or so distinct CDR3 sequences in the sample, roughly 50% were seen once. The sequenced material came from blood. The receptors were sampled from a woman between 40 and 55 years old in good health.

This chain uses TRBV29-1 with TRBJ1-2, with D unclear. The length of the CDR3 is 12 residues. Germline V lookup: CDR1 SQVTM, CDR2 ANQGSEA. Trimming removed 0 bases from V and 8 bases from J, with 10 bases in between. CDR3 nucleotides: TGCAGCGTTGAAGAAACGGCGGGCGGCTACACCTTC. Translation gives CSVEETAGGYTF.

This rearrangement joins TRBV7-2 to TRBJ1-4; D gene uncertain. V shed 6 bases and J shed 7 bases, with 12 bases lying between them. The CDR3 consists of 13 residues. The germline CDR1 and CDR2 sequences are SGHTA and FQGNSA. CDR3 DNA: TGTGCCAGCAGTGTGGCGTCGGTTGAAAAACTGTTTTTT. Translation gives CASSVASVEKLFF.

The gene calls are TRBV6-1 and TRBJ1-2; TRBD1 agrees at 7 bases. The germline gives CDR1 MNHNS, CDR2 SASEGT. V gave up 3 bases and J gave up 7 bases; unmatched junction bases: 11. This CDR3 is 15 amino acids long. In nucleotides, the CDR3 is TGTGCCAGCAGTGATGGGACAGCTACTTTCTCTGGCTACACCTTC. Encoded protein: CASSDGTATFSGYTF.

This clonotype was seen only a few times. This sequence joins TRBV3-1 and TRBJ2-3; TRBD2 matches 13 bases. J was trimmed by 0 bases and V by 2 bases; bases with no gene match: 14. Germline V gene data show CDR1 as LGHDT and CDR2 as YNNKEL (reference sequence). The CDR3 covers 21 residues. In nucleotides, the CDR3 is TGTGCCAGCAGCCAACGTTCTTTCGGACTAGCGGGGGAACCTAGCACAGATACGCAGTATTTT. Its translation: CASSQRSFGLAGEPSTDTQYF.

The V and J genes are TRBV7-6 and TRBJ2-3; D is tentatively TRBD1 or TRBD2 (5 bases each). This CDR3 is built from 15 residues. Trimming removed 4 bases from V and 0 bases from J, with 11 bases in between. The V gene's germline CDR1 is SGHVS and CDR2 FNYEAQ. The CDR3 coding sequence is TGTGCCAGCAGCTCCGACGGGGCTAGCACAGATACGCAGTATTTT. This codes for CASSSDGASTDTQYF. The variable domain in full, with the rest retrieved from reference TRBV7-6 and TRBJ2-3, is GAGVSQSPRYKVTKRGQDVALRCDPISGHVSLYWYRQALGQGPEFLTYFNYEAQQDKSGLPNDRFSAERPEGSISTLTIQRTEQRDSAMYRCASSSDGASTDTQYFGPGTRLTVL.